Listed below are T cell receptor beta chains from one sample, sequenced in a study of cytomegalovirus exposure and HLA in healthy donors. Only in-frame clones appear in the TCRdb table, and some are missing; sequencing was by immunoSEQ multiplex PCR. Of approximately 150,000 clones listed, roughly 80% are singletons. The sample was PBMCs. These TCRs come from a human donor in good health. The CDR3 runs from the conserved cysteine through the conserved F or W. A D gene is named only where the DNA matches it firmly. Clone size is stated in some rows and not others, as once, few, many or a class when expanded.

v_call	clone_size	j_call	d_call	cdr3_aa	cdr3_nt
TRBV4-1	-	TRBJ1-2	-	CASSPPDRFGDGYTF	TGCGCCAGCAGCCCCCCAGACAGGTTCGGTGATGGCTACACCTTC
TRBV6-5	-	TRBJ2-1	TRBD1	CASRDRGLGEQFF	TGTGCCAGCAGGGACAGGGGGCTCGGTGAGCAGTTCTTC
TRBV2	-	TRBJ2-3	TRBD2	CANAGLAASTDTQYF	TGTGCCAACGCGGGGCTAGCGGCTAGCACAGATACGCAGTATTTT
TRBV19	-	TRBJ1-5	-	CASSFSRSPQHF	TGTGCCAGTAGTTTCTCCCGGTCGCCCCAGCATTTT
TRBV6-1	-	TRBJ1-1	-	CASSERTRGTEAFF	TGTGCCAGCAGTGAAAGGACGCGGGGCACTGAAGCTTTCTTT
TRBV5-1	-	TRBJ2-3	TRBD2	CASSLGALAGGTDTQYF	TGCGCCAGCAGCTTGGGGGCCCTAGCGGGGGGCACAGATACGCAGTATTTT
TRBV11-1	-	TRBJ2-1	TRBD2	CASSLGRGGFYNEQFF	TGTGCCAGCAGCTTGGGGCGGGGGGGTTTCTACAATGAGCAGTTCTTC
TRBV19	-	TRBJ2-5	TRBD1	CASNTGAGQETQYF	TGTGCCAGCAATACAGGGGCGGGCCAAGAGACCCAGTACTTC
TRBV4-3	-	TRBJ2-1	TRBD2	CASSQVRVSGGWSYNEQFF	TGCGCCAGCAGCCAAGTTAGGGTTAGCGGGGGCTGGTCCTACAATGAGCAGTTCTTC
TRBV4-2	-	TRBJ1-1	-	CASSQTLNTEAFF	TGTGCCAGCAGCCAAACTTTGAACACTGAAGCTTTCTTT
TRBV4-1	-	TRBJ1-1	TRBD1	CASSRAGGTEAFF	TGCGCCAGCAGCCGGGCAGGGGGCACTGAAGCTTTCTTT
TRBV4-1	-	TRBJ2-1	TRBD2	CASSQGVAGGLDEQFF	TGCGCCAGCAGCCAGGGGGTGGCGGGGGGGCTCGATGAGCAGTTCTTC
TRBV10-3	-	TRBJ1-2	-	CAISETGGNGYTF	TGTGCCATCAGTGAGACGGGAGGCAATGGCTACACCTTC
TRBV4-1	-	TRBJ2-5	-	CASSQGQGGQETQYF	TGCGCCAGCAGCCAAGGACAGGGAGGTCAAGAGACCCAGTACTTC
TRBV5-1	-	TRBJ2-1	TRBD2	CASSPSGGVNEQFF	TGCGCCAGCAGCCCTAGCGGGGGGGTTAATGAGCAGTTCTTC
TRBV6-5	-	TRBJ1-1	-	CASSSDRPRTEAFF	TGTGCCAGCAGCTCCGACAGACCCCGCACTGAAGCTTTCTTT
TRBV7-9	-	TRBJ2-1	TRBD2	CASSWTSGGHNEQFF	TGTGCCAGCAGCTGGACTAGCGGGGGCCACAATGAGCAGTTCTTC
TRBV9	-	TRBJ2-1	TRBD2	CASSVVQRGRINEQFF	TGTGCCAGCAGCGTAGTTCAGCGGGGGAGGATCAATGAGCAGTTCTTC
TRBV6-6	-	TRBJ2-2	-	CASSYSHGSGELFF	TGTGCCAGCAGTTACTCGCATGGCTCCGGGGAGCTGTTTTTT
TRBV19	-	TRBJ1-1	-	CATSTFRGGTEAFF	TGTGCCACCTCGACGTTCAGAGGGGGCACTGAAGCTTTCTTT
TRBV6-5	-	TRBJ1-1	TRBD1	CASSAQGASTEAFF	TGTGCCAGCTCAGCACAGGGGGCTTCTACTGAAGCTTTCTTT
TRBV6-1	-	TRBJ2-5	-	CASSEVSETQYF	TGTGCCAGCAGTGAAGTCTCCGAGACCCAGTACTTC
TRBV27	-	TRBJ2-3	TRBD2	CASSSGLARGRSTDTQYF	TGTGCCAGCAGTTCCGGACTAGCGAGGGGAAGAAGCACAGATACGCAGTATTTT
TRBV5-4	-	TRBJ2-5	TRBD2	CASSLTGGGQETQYF	TGTGCCAGCAGCTTGACCGGGGGGGGGCAAGAGACCCAGTACTTC
TRBV15	-	TRBJ1-2	-	CATSRGSGYTF	TGTGCCACCAGCAGAGGGAGTGGCTACACCTTC
TRBV15	-	TRBJ2-7	-	CATSREYSEQYF	TGTGCCACCAGCAGAGAATATAGCGAGCAGTACTTC
TRBV6-5	-	TRBJ1-1	-	CASSIGVHTEAFF	TGTGCCAGCAGTATAGGGGTTCACACTGAAGCTTTCTTT
TRBV7-9	once	TRBJ2-5	-	CASSLLGGQETQYF	TGTGCCAGCAGCTTATTAGGGGGACAAGAGACCCAGTACTTC
TRBV9	-	TRBJ1-1	TRBD1	CASSADRGLVAFF	TGTGCCAGCAGCGCGGACAGGGGGCTCGTCGCTTTCTTT
TRBV7-2	-	TRBJ2-7	TRBD1	CASSLETGANTYEQYF	TGTGCCAGCAGCCTCGAGACAGGGGCTAATACCTACGAGCAGTACTTC
TRBV10-3	few	TRBJ2-5	TRBD2	CAISEPFGLAGDETQYF	TGTGCCATCAGTGAGCCCTTTGGGCTAGCGGGGGATGAGACCCAGTACTTC
TRBV29-1	-	TRBJ2-7	TRBD2	CSVVTSGGYEQYF	TGCAGCGTTGTTACTAGCGGGGGGTACGAGCAGTACTTC
TRBV29-1	-	TRBJ2-1	TRBD1	CSVFDRDNEQFF	TGCAGCGTTTTTGACAGGGACAATGAGCAGTTCTTC
TRBV6-5	-	TRBJ1-5	-	CASSWRQNQPQHF	TGTGCCAGCAGTTGGCGACAAAATCAGCCCCAGCATTTT
TRBV6-5	-	TRBJ2-1	TRBD2	CASSYLMTSPYNEQFF	TGTGCCAGCAGTTACCTAATGACTAGCCCCTACAATGAGCAGTTCTTC
TRBV15	-	TRBJ2-7	-	CATSGRSGSYEQYF	TGTGCCACCAGCGGAAGATCAGGCTCCTACGAGCAGTACTTC